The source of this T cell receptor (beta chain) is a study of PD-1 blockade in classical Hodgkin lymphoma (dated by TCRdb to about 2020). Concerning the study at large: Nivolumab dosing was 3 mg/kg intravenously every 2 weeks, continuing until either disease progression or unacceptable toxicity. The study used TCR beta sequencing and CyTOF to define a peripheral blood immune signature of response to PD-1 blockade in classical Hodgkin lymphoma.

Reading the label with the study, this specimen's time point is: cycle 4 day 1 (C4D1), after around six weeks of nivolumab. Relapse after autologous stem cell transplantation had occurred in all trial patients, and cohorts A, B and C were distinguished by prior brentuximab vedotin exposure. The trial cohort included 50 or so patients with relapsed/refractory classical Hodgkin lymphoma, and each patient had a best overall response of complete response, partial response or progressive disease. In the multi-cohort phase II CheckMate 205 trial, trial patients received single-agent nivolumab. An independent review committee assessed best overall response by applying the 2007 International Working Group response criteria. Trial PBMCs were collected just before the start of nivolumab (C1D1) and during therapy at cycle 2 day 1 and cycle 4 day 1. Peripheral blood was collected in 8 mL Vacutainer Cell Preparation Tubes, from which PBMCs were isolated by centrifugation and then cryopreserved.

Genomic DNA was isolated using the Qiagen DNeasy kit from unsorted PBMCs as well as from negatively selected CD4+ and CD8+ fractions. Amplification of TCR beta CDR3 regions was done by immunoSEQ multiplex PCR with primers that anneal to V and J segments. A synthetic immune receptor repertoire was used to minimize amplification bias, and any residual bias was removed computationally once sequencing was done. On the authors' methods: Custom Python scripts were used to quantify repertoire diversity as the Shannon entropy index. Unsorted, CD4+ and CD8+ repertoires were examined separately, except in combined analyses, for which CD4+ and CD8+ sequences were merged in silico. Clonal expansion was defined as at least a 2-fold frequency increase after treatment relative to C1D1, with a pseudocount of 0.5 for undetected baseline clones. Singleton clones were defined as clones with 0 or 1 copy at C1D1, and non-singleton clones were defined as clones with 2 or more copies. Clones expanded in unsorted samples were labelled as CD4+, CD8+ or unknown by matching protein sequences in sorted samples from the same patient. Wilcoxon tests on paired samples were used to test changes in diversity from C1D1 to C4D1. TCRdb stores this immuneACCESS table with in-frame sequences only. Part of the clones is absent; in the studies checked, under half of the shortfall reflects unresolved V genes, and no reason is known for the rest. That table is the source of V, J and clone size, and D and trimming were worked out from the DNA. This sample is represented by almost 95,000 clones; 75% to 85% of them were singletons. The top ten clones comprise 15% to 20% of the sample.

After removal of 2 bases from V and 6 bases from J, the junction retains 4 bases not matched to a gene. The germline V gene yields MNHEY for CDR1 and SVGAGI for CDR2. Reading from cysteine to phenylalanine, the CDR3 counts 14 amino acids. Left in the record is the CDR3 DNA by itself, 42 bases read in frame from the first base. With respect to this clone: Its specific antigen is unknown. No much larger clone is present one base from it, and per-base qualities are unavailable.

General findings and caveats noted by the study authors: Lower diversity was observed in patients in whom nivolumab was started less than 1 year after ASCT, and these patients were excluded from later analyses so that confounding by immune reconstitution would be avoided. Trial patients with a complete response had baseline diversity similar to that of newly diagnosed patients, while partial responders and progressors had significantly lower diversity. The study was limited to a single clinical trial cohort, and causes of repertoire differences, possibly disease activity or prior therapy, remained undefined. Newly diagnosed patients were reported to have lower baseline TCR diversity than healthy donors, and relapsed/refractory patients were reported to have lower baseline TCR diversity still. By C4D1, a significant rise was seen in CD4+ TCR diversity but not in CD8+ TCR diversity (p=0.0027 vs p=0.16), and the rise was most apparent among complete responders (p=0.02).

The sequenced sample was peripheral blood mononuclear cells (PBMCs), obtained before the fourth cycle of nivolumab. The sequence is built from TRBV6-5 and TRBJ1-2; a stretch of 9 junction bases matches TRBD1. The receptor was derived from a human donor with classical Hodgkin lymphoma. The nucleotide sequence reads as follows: TGTGCCAGCAGTTACCTTACAGGGGGCGATGGCTACACCTTC. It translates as CASSYLTGGDGYTF.